These 4 T cell receptor beta chains were sequenced from one sample in a study of blood T cells in healthy people across ages. Through a sample-barcoded 5' primer and a J-beta primer mix, a second PCR was run for 7 to 11 cycles. Each CDR3 protein gets one entry after TCRdb re-called the 5' RACE reads with MiXCR. Of 1 million to 1.2 million distinct CDR3 sequences detected, around two fifths appear once; the ten largest clones hold roughly 13%. The sequencing sample was made of blood. The source is a man between 18 and 35 years old in good health.

This chain joins TRBV30 and TRBJ1-1; TRBD1 is a possible D gene (6 bases). CDR3 length equals 14 residues. Trimming pared 3 bases from V and 4 bases from J, leaving 15 bases between. Germline V gives CDR1 GTSNPN, CDR2 SVGIG (reference sequence). The CDR3 sequence: CAWRGHRTGTEAFF. CDR3 in DNA: TGTGCCTGGAGGGGACACAGGACGGGCACTGAAGCTTTCTTT.

This clonotype showed up just a few times. The V call is TRBV5-5, the J call TRBJ2-7; D is unclear. This CDR3 is 14 amino acids long. Trimming removed 1 base from V and 0 bases from J, with 8 bases in between. Germline V lookup: CDR1 SGHKS, CDR2 YYEKEE (reference sequence). The CDR3 bases are TGTGCCAGCAGCTTGAGACATACCTCCTACGAGCAGTACTTC. Translation gives CASSLRHTSYEQYF.

This clonotype was recorded a few times. The chain is built from TRBV20-1 and TRBJ2-3; TRBD2 matches 9 bases. V trimming: 1 base; J trimming: 1 base; junction bases outside the gene matches: 3. CDR1 and CDR2 from the germline V gene are DFQATT and SNEGSKA (reference sequence). CDR3 length: 15 residues. The CDR3 DNA follows: TGCAGTGCTAGAGTATCTAGCGGGGGCACAGATACGCAGTATTTT. It codes for CSARVSSGGTDTQYF.

This clonotype was seen a handful of times. The chain employs TRBV27 and TRBJ1-1; D is uncertain. This CDR3 is built from 13 residues. Germline-derived CDR1 and CDR2 are MNHEY and SMNVEV (reference sequence). Trimming took off 5 bases at V and 5 bases at J, with 12 bases between the two ends. In nucleotides, the CDR3 is TGTGCCAGCAGTGCCGCTGGGAGGACTGAAGCTTTCTTT. It specifies CASSAAGRTEAFF.